Shown below are 15 T cell receptor beta chains from a single sample sequenced in a study of naive and memory T cell subsets (dated by TCRdb to the late 2010s). Receptors were amplified or captured by 5' RACE. Sequencing used an Illumina MiSeq. The ligated cDNA was amplified by four rounds of PCR, in which nested alpha and beta constant region primers were used together with the SP2 primer. The public reads were quality trimmed at Q25 with fastp and then assembled into clones with MiXCR by TCRdb, keeping productive beta chains. Rows with one shared CDR3 protein collapse into an entry with the most common genes and DNA. For this sample there are 45,000 to 55,000 distinct CDR3 sequences; approximately 4.5% appear just once. Of the sample, more than 0.75% falls within the top ten clones. The study described a robust, sensitive protocol for amplifying, sequencing and analyzing TCRs, using 3' ligation of a UMI-containing oligonucleotide to TCR cDNA.

These receptors came from a female donor in good health.

On this clonotype: One end of the junction fails to match germline, which may point to a read error. The V gene is TRBV7-6, the J gene TRBJ2-5; 10 bases align to TRBD1. CDR1 and CDR2 (germline): SGHVS, FNYEAQ. The CDR3 is made up of 19 amino acids. CDR3 sequence (DNA): TGTGCCCGCAGACAGACAGGGGGCGCGTTCGGTTGGGGTCAAGAGACCCAGTACTTC. Amino acid sequence: CARRQTGGAFGWGQETQYF.

V usage is TRBV4-2 and J usage is TRBJ1-6; 8 nucleotides align to TRBD1. V was pared by 5 bases and J by 6 bases, with 12 bases of the junction left unmatched. Germline V gene lookup returns CDR1 LGHNA and CDR2 YNFKEQ. CDR3 length: 17 amino acids. CDR3 in amino acids: CASSFGTRTGSNSPLHF. Written as DNA, the CDR3 is TGTGCCAGCAGCTTTGGGACTCGGACAGGGAGTAATTCACCCCTCCACTTT.

This clonotype was detected many times. The CDR3 sequence: CASSYSSGSYEQYF. The CDR3, as DNA: TGTGCCAGCAGTTACTCTAGCGGGAGCTACGAGCAGTACTTC. The chain carries TRBV6-5 and TRBJ2-7, with TRBD2 identical over 9 bases. CDR1 MNHEY and CDR2 SVGAGI come from the germline V gene. V trimming: 0 bases; J trimming: 3 bases; junction bases outside the gene matches: 0. This CDR3 has 14 amino acids.

This clonotype turned up a few times. The chain recombines TRBV5-6 with TRBJ1-3; D unresolved. The germline V and J ends were trimmed by 2 bases and 0 bases, with 9 bases remaining between them. From germline, CDR1 is SGHDT and CDR2 YYEEEE. The CDR3 consists of 15 residues. The chain's CDR3 is CASSFLIYSGNTIYF. The DNA of the CDR3 is TGTGCCAGCAGCTTCTTAATTTACTCTGGAAACACCATATATTTT. Together with reference TRBV5-6 and TRBJ1-3, the CDR3 gives the full variable domain: DAGVTQSPTHLIKTRGQQVTLRCSPKSGHDTVSWYQQALGQGPQFIFQYYEEEERQRGNFPDRFSGHQFPNYSSELNVNALLLGDSALYLCASSFLIYSGNTIYFGEGSWLTVV.

This clonotype has ten or more counts. The V and J genes are TRBV28 and TRBJ2-4; D may be TRBD1 or TRBD2 (5 bases each). From germline, CDR1 is MDHEN and CDR2 SYDVKM. This CDR3 has 16 residues. Trimming shortened V by 8 bases and J by 6 bases, and 23 bases separated the two germline ends. The CDR3 loop is CASGPPTGRGGNIQYF. DNA of the CDR3: TGTGCCAGCGGTCCCCCCACAGGTCGCGGAGGAAACATTCAGTACTTC.

Of note for this clonotype: One end of the junction does not line up with germline, which may come from a read error. This sequence joins TRBV28 and TRBJ1-2; 9 bases are shared with TRBD1. The germline gives CDR1 MDHEN, CDR2 SYDVKM. CDR3 length: 13 residues. The CDR3 nucleotides read TGTGCCAGCAGTTACGGGACAGGGAGTGGCGACACCTTC. It encodes CASSYGTGSGDTF.

This clonotype has at least ten counts. The genes are TRBV15 and TRBJ2-3; no firm D call. V lost 3 bases and J lost 8, with 12 bases in between. This CDR3 contains 13 residues. Germline assignment: CDR1 LNHNV and CDR2 YYDKDF (reference sequence). The CDR3 loop reads CATSSPDSRTQYF. For the CDR3, the DNA is TGTGCCACCAGCAGTCCCGACTCGCGTACGCAGTATTTT.

This clonotype was observed many times. This chain connects TRBV6-2 or TRBV6-3 to TRBJ1-5; 7 bases are shared with TRBD1. The V gene end was trimmed by 8 bases and the J gene end by 2 bases; junction bases not matched to a gene: 12. The CDR3 is 16 amino acids. Germline-derived CDR1 and CDR2 are MNHEY and SVGEGT. The CDR3 bases are TGTGCCAGCGGACTAAGACAGGGAGTAGGCAATCAGCCCCAGCATTTT. Amino acids: CASGLRQGVGNQPQHF.

At least ten counts were recorded for this clonotype. The chain couples TRBV29-1 to TRBJ1-1; D not certain. CDR3 size: 13 residues. The germline V gene encodes CDR1 SQVTM and CDR2 ANQGSEA. Trimming cost V 4 bases and J 7 bases, with 16 bases left between them. The CDR3, as DNA: TGCAGCGTTGGTGCAGGCCGGGCAAATGAAGCTTTCTTT. Protein: CSVGAGRANEAFF.

This clonotype was observed at least ten times. The V call is TRBV11-2, the J call TRBJ1-2, with D possibly being TRBD1 (5 bases). This CDR3 contains 14 residues. CDR1 SGHAT and CDR2 FQNNGV come from the germline V gene. V lost 4 bases, J lost 4 bases, and 13 bases lay in between. As DNA, the CDR3 is TGTGCCAGCAGCTCCCGGGACGGTGCCTATGGCTACACCTTC. Protein sequence: CASSSRDGAYGYTF. Looking up the rest from reference TRBV11-2 and TRBJ1-2 gives the full variable domain: EAGVAQSPRYKIIEKRQSVAFWCNPISGHATLYWYQQILGQGPKLLIQFQNNGVVDDSQLPKDRFSAERLKGVDSTLKIQPAKLEDSAVYLCASSSRDGAYGYTFGSGTRLTVV.

This clonotype came up many times. The V gene is TRBV5-1, the J gene TRBJ2-1, with 12 bases fitting TRBD2. Germline trimming cut 4 bases from V and 6 bases from J; bases unmatched to any gene: 2. The CDR3 is made up of 14 amino acids. CDR1 SGHRS and CDR2 YFSETQ come from the germline V gene. CDR3 DNA: TGCGCCAGCAGCAAACTAGCGGGAGGCAATGAGCAGTTCTTC. Translating gives CASSKLAGGNEQFF.

This clonotype showed up just once. The chain is built from TRBV7-6 and TRBJ1-1; weak D call: TRBD1 (5 bases). Trimming pared 5 bases from V and 8 bases from J, leaving 15 bases between. Germline lookup yields CDR1 SGHVS and CDR2 FNYEAQ. The CDR3 is 13 residues long. The chain's CDR3 is CASSVGQASEAFF. The CDR3 nucleotides read TGTGCCAGCAGCGTGGGGCAAGCCTCAGAAGCTTTCTTT. Full variable domain (outside the CDR3, taken from reference TRBV7-6 and TRBJ1-1): GAGVSQSPRYKVTKRGQDVALRCDPISGHVSLYWYRQALGQGPEFLTYFNYEAQQDKSGLPNDRFSAERPEGSISTLTIQRTEQRDSAMYRCASSVGQASEAFFGQGTRLTVV.

The table lists this clonotype with many counts. The chain recombines TRBV29-1 with TRBJ1-2; the D is unclear. Trimming removed 3 bases at V and 2 bases at J, with 7 bases between. Germline CDR1 is SQVTM and CDR2 is ANQGSEA. This CDR3 is 12 amino acids long. In DNA, the CDR3 is TGCAGCGTTGAGTGGCAGAACTATGGCTACACCTTC. It yields the protein CSVEWQNYGYTF.

The sample holds many counts of this clonotype. The V call is TRBV6-6, the J call TRBJ1-2, with 12 bases fitting TRBD1. The CDR3 runs to 14 residues. Germline CDR1 MNHNY, CDR2 SVGAGI (reference sequence). J was trimmed by 8 bases and V by 4 bases; bases with no gene match: 5. CDR3 loop: CASSSGTGGGGYTF. CDR3 sequence (DNA): TGTGCCAGCAGTTCCGGGACAGGGGGCGGAGGCTACACCTTC.

This clonotype was recorded many times. CDR3 sequence: CASSGRQGDHEQYF. CDR3 nucleotide sequence: TGTGCCAGCAGCGGGCGGCAGGGGGATCACGAGCAGTACTTC. This chain joins TRBV6-1 and TRBJ2-7; 7 bases match TRBD1. V lost 6 bases to trimming and J lost 5 bases; unmatched junction nucleotides: 10. There are 14 residues in the CDR3. Germline CDR1 reads MNHNS; CDR2 reads SASEGT.